The entry that follows covers one T cell receptor beta chain sequence. The antigen is unknown. CDR1 LNHDA and CDR2 SQIVND come from the germline V gene (reference sequence). The V end lost 6 bases, the J end lost 10 bases, and 15 bases lay between the germline ends. This CDR3 comprises 12 residues. The data were taken from a study of T cell repertoires in cytomegalovirus infection. Looking at the study overall: Both recently identified HLA-C-restricted and well-studied HLA-B-restricted CMV epitopes were used in the study. In public TCR beta signatures, there were indications of both CMV infection and matching HLA type.

TCRdb re-called the reads with MiXCR, one entry per CDR3 protein. This table holds 830,000 or so distinct CDR3 sequences, approximately 30% found once. Study-level points and caveats: The ex vivo response was dominated by HLA-C-restricted CMV-specific TCR beta clonotypes.

The receptor was isolated from a human donor in good health (CMV status not recorded). Some clones in this sample may be carry-over from other donors' samples. The V and J genes are TRBV19 and TRBJ1-1; D possibly corresponds to TRBD1 (5 bases). Sequences were derived from cultured CD8+ T cells from PBMCs, sampled from culture after CMV antigen stimulation. CDR3 residues: CASSSYRRRAFF. The CDR3 DNA is TGTGCCAGTAGCTCCTACAGGAGGAGAGCTTTCTTT. Together with reference TRBV19 and TRBJ1-1, the CDR3 gives the full variable domain: DGGITQSPKYLFRKEGQNVTLSCEQNLNHDAMYWYRQDPGQGLRLIYYSQIVNDFQKGDIAEGYSVSREKKESFPLTVTSAQKNPTAFYLCASSSYRRRAFFGQGTRLTVV.